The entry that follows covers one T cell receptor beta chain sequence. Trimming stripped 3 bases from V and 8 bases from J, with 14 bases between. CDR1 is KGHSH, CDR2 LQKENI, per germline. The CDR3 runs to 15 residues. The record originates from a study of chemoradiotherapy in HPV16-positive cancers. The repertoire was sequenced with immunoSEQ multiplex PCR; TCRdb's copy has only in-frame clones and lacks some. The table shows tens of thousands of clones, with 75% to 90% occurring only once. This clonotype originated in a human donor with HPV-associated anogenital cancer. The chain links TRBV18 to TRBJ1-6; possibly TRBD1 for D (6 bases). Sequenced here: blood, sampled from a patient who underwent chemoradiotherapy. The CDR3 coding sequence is TGTGCCAGCTCACCCAGGGGCGGGGGAGATTCACCCCTCCACTTT. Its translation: CASSPRGGGDSPLHF.